A selection of T cell receptor beta chains follows, all from one sample in a study of CD8+CD57+ T cells in acquired aplastic anemia. Each CDR3 protein is one row after TCRdb ran MiXCR on the reads. The sample lists roughly 200,000 distinct CDR3 sequences, around 63% occurring once. The sample comprised sorted CD4+, CD8+, or CD8+CD57+ T cells (not recorded which) from PBMCs. The receptors come from a human donor in good health. CDR3s include the opening cysteine and the closing phenylalanine or tryptophan. D genes are given only for firm matches. Only some rows state a clone size, as once, few, many or a class for expanded clones.

d_call: TRBD1; j_call: TRBJ1-1; clone_size: once; v_call: TRBV10-3; cdr3_aa: CAISGTGKSTEAFF; cdr3_nt: TGTGCCATCAGTGGGACAGGGAAGTCAACTGAAGCTTTCTTT
d_call: -; j_call: TRBJ2-1; clone_size: once; v_call: TRBV5-4; cdr3_aa: CASSLGRGIYNEQFF; cdr3_nt: TGTGCCAGCAGCTTGGGGAGGGGGATTTACAATGAGCAGTTCTTC
d_call: TRBD1; j_call: TRBJ1-4; clone_size: many; v_call: TRBV7-2; cdr3_aa: CASSLTGGRNEKLFF; cdr3_nt: TGTGCCAGCAGCTTAACAGGGGGTAGGAATGAAAAACTGTTTTTT
d_call: TRBD2; j_call: TRBJ2-3; clone_size: -; v_call: TRBV7-3; cdr3_aa: CASSFGAGAGDTQYF; cdr3_nt: TGTGCCAGCAGCTTCGGTGCGGGAGCGGGAGATACGCAGTATTTT
d_call: -; j_call: TRBJ1-1; clone_size: -; v_call: TRBV24-1; cdr3_aa: CATRDEGVNTEAFF; cdr3_nt: TGTGCCACCAGAGACGAAGGCGTGAACACTGAAGCTTTCTTT
d_call: -; j_call: TRBJ2-1; clone_size: many; v_call: TRBV7-6; cdr3_aa: CASSTGGPIYNEQFF; cdr3_nt: TGTGCCAGCAGCACCGGAGGGCCAATCTACAATGAGCAGTTCTTC
d_call: -; j_call: TRBJ2-5; clone_size: -; v_call: TRBV7-2; cdr3_aa: CASSLVTETQYF; cdr3_nt: TGTGCCAGCAGCTTAGTTACAGAGACCCAGTACTTC
d_call: TRBD2; j_call: TRBJ2-5; clone_size: -; v_call: TRBV25-1; cdr3_aa: CASSDPGLAGVGETQYF; cdr3_nt: TGTGCCAGCAGTGATCCGGGACTAGCGGGAGTGGGAGAGACCCAGTACTTC
d_call: -; j_call: TRBJ1-5; clone_size: many; v_call: TRBV6-2/TRBV6-3; cdr3_aa: CASRGLSNQPQHF; cdr3_nt: TGTGCCAGCAGGGGACTTAGCAATCAGCCCCAGCATTTT
d_call: -; j_call: TRBJ2-7; clone_size: -; v_call: TRBV20-1; cdr3_aa: CSARSKGAYEQYF; cdr3_nt: TGCAGTGCTAGATCAAAGGGAGCCTACGAGCAGTACTTC
d_call: TRBD2; j_call: TRBJ2-7; clone_size: -; v_call: TRBV20-1; cdr3_aa: CSARDGAGAYEQYF; cdr3_nt: TGCAGTGCTAGAGATGGGGCGGGAGCCTACGAGCAGTACTTC
d_call: -; j_call: TRBJ2-3; clone_size: once; v_call: TRBV9; cdr3_aa: CASSAAGDYSTDTQYF; cdr3_nt: TGTGCCAGCAGTGCTGCAGGGGACTACAGCACAGATACGCAGTATTTT
d_call: -; j_call: TRBJ2-7; clone_size: many; v_call: TRBV6-1; cdr3_aa: CASTPDPNYEQYF; cdr3_nt: TGTGCCAGCACCCCGGATCCTAACTACGAGCAGTACTTC
d_call: -; j_call: TRBJ1-4; clone_size: many; v_call: TRBV11-2; cdr3_aa: CASSSVGTLDEKLFF; cdr3_nt: TGTGCCAGCAGCTCCGTCGGGACGTTAGATGAAAAACTGTTTTTT
d_call: TRBD1; j_call: TRBJ2-5; clone_size: -; v_call: TRBV7-3; cdr3_aa: CASSLASNRQGMVETQYF; cdr3_nt: TGTGCCAGCAGCTTAGCGTCCAACCGACAGGGCATGGTAGAGACCCAGTACTTC
d_call: -; j_call: TRBJ2-5; clone_size: few; v_call: TRBV7-9; cdr3_aa: CASSSPTMGDTQYF; cdr3_nt: TGTGCCAGCAGCTCGCCTACGATGGGAGATACCCAGTACTTC
d_call: TRBD1; j_call: TRBJ1-2; clone_size: -; v_call: TRBV12-3/TRBV12-4; cdr3_aa: CASSGTGMSYGYTF; cdr3_nt: TGTGCCAGCAGTGGGACAGGGATGAGCTATGGCTACACCTTC
d_call: TRBD1; j_call: TRBJ2-5; clone_size: -; v_call: TRBV7-6; cdr3_aa: CASSQGQGETQYF; cdr3_nt: TGTGCCAGCAGCCAGGGACAGGGAGAGACCCAGTACTTC
d_call: TRBD2; j_call: TRBJ2-1; clone_size: -; v_call: TRBV2; cdr3_aa: CASRDLGGEQFF; cdr3_nt: TGTGCCAGCAGGGACCTGGGGGGGGAGCAGTTCTTC
d_call: -; j_call: TRBJ2-7; clone_size: once; v_call: TRBV7-2; cdr3_aa: CASSTRDATYEQYF; cdr3_nt: TGTGCCAGCAGTACCAGGGATGCCACCTACGAGCAGTACTTC
d_call: -; j_call: TRBJ1-6; clone_size: -; v_call: TRBV7-9; cdr3_aa: CASSLLGEHNSPLHF; cdr3_nt: TGTGCCAGCAGCTTGCTTGGAGAGCATAACTCACCCCTCCACTTT
d_call: TRBD1; j_call: TRBJ2-7; clone_size: -; v_call: TRBV5-1; cdr3_aa: CASSGTGGFYEQYF; cdr3_nt: TGCGCCAGCAGCGGGACAGGGGGTTTTTACGAGCAGTACTTC
d_call: -; j_call: TRBJ1-2; clone_size: once; v_call: TRBV7-8; cdr3_aa: CASSSMGPLGVSYGYTF; cdr3_nt: TGTGCCAGCAGCTCTATGGGACCTTTAGGTGTTAGCTATGGCTACACCTTC
d_call: -; j_call: TRBJ1-1; clone_size: -; v_call: TRBV19; cdr3_aa: CASSITGGQEAFF; cdr3_nt: TGTGCCAGTAGTATAACAGGTGGACAGGAAGCTTTCTTT
d_call: TRBD1; j_call: TRBJ1-1; clone_size: -; v_call: TRBV2; cdr3_aa: CASMGTGGMNTEAFF; cdr3_nt: TGTGCCAGCATGGGGACAGGGGGTATGAACACTGAAGCTTTCTTT
d_call: -; j_call: TRBJ2-3; clone_size: -; v_call: TRBV29-1; cdr3_aa: CSVHSPSTDTQYF; cdr3_nt: TGCAGCGTTCACAGCCCTAGCACAGATACGCAGTATTTT
d_call: -; j_call: TRBJ1-5; clone_size: -; v_call: TRBV15; cdr3_aa: CATSISNYGQQRLGQPQHF; cdr3_nt: TGTGCCACCAGCATTTCCAATTATGGACAGCAACGACTCGGTCAGCCCCAGCATTTT
d_call: TRBD2; j_call: TRBJ2-5; clone_size: many; v_call: TRBV11-2; cdr3_aa: CASSLVIAGMETQYF; cdr3_nt: TGTGCCAGCAGCTTAGTAATAGCGGGGATGGAGACCCAGTACTTC
d_call: -; j_call: TRBJ1-1; clone_size: few; v_call: TRBV5-1; cdr3_aa: CASSLWSRETEAFF; cdr3_nt: TGCGCCAGCAGCTTGTGGAGCAGGGAAACTGAAGCTTTCTTT
d_call: -; j_call: TRBJ2-3; clone_size: -; v_call: TRBV7-9; cdr3_aa: CASSLGVGTSTDTQYF; cdr3_nt: TGTGCCAGCAGCTTGGGGGTCGGAACTAGCACAGATACGCAGTATTTT
d_call: -; j_call: TRBJ1-6; clone_size: once; v_call: TRBV4-3; cdr3_aa: CASSRDNYNSPLHF; cdr3_nt: TGCGCCAGCAGCCGGGACAACTATAATTCACCCCTCCACTTT
d_call: TRBD2; j_call: TRBJ2-7; clone_size: -; v_call: TRBV7-9; cdr3_aa: CASSLALAGVEEQYF; cdr3_nt: TGTGCCAGCAGCTTAGCGCTAGCGGGAGTTGAAGAGCAGTACTTC
d_call: TRBD1; j_call: TRBJ2-3; clone_size: -; v_call: TRBV7-9; cdr3_aa: CASRLRDRGLDTQYF; cdr3_nt: TGTGCCAGCAGGTTAAGGGACAGGGGATTGGATACGCAGTATTTT
d_call: TRBD1; j_call: TRBJ1-2; clone_size: -; v_call: TRBV7-9; cdr3_aa: CASSPPGTGDYGYTF; cdr3_nt: TGTGCCAGCAGCCCGCCCGGGACAGGTGACTATGGCTACACCTTC
d_call: -; j_call: TRBJ2-7; clone_size: -; v_call: TRBV28; cdr3_aa: CASSLPSPDYEQYF; cdr3_nt: TGTGCCAGCTCTTTGCCATCCCCCGACTACGAGCAGTACTTC
d_call: -; j_call: TRBJ2-1; clone_size: many; v_call: TRBV6-4; cdr3_aa: CASSPTTGLKYNEQFF; cdr3_nt: TGTGCCAGCAGTCCCACCACGGGGCTCAAGTACAATGAGCAGTTCTTC
d_call: TRBD2; j_call: TRBJ2-7; clone_size: many; v_call: TRBV4-1; cdr3_aa: CASSPSGGASYEQYF; cdr3_nt: TGCGCCAGCAGCCCGAGCGGGGGGGCATCCTACGAGCAGTACTTC
d_call: TRBD1; j_call: TRBJ2-7; clone_size: -; v_call: TRBV7-6; cdr3_aa: CASSLGTGGESYEQYF; cdr3_nt: TGTGCCAGCAGCCTCGGGACAGGGGGCGAGTCCTACGAGCAGTACTTC
d_call: TRBD2; j_call: TRBJ2-7; clone_size: many; v_call: TRBV27; cdr3_aa: CATQSGPGGYEQYF; cdr3_nt: TGTGCCACCCAATCCGGCCCGGGGGGTTACGAGCAGTACTTC
d_call: -; j_call: TRBJ1-6; clone_size: -; v_call: TRBV9; cdr3_aa: CASSVGGRPDNSPLHF; cdr3_nt: TGTGCCAGCAGCGTAGGGGGACGGCCGGATAATTCACCCCTCCACTTT
d_call: -; j_call: TRBJ1-2; clone_size: many; v_call: TRBV4-2; cdr3_aa: CASSQDRTDYYGYTF; cdr3_nt: TGTGCCAGCAGCCAAGACAGGACAGATTACTATGGCTACACCTTC
d_call: -; j_call: TRBJ1-1; clone_size: few; v_call: TRBV10-3; cdr3_aa: CAISERGENTEAFF; cdr3_nt: TGTGCCATCAGTGAGAGGGGCGAGAACACTGAAGCTTTCTTT
d_call: TRBD1; j_call: TRBJ1-6; clone_size: few; v_call: TRBV20-1; cdr3_aa: CSALTGTGVNSPLHF; cdr3_nt: TGCAGTGCTTTAACCGGGACAGGGGTTAATTCACCCCTCCACTTT
d_call: -; j_call: TRBJ2-1; clone_size: -; v_call: TRBV24-1; cdr3_aa: CATSEGGRGAQFF; cdr3_nt: TGTGCCACCAGTGAGGGGGGTAGGGGAGCGCAGTTCTTC
d_call: TRBD1; j_call: TRBJ1-2; clone_size: few; v_call: TRBV5-1; cdr3_aa: CASSLGPDRGLGYTF; cdr3_nt: TGCGCCAGCAGCTTGGGCCCGGACAGGGGGCTTGGCTACACCTTC
d_call: TRBD1; j_call: TRBJ1-1; clone_size: once; v_call: TRBV29-1; cdr3_aa: CSVDRTGMNTEAFF; cdr3_nt: TGCAGCGTAGACCGGACAGGGATGAACACTGAAGCTTTCTTT
d_call: TRBD2; j_call: TRBJ2-7; clone_size: -; v_call: TRBV7-2; cdr3_aa: CASSSTSGQTYEQYF; cdr3_nt: TGTGCCAGCAGCTCTACTAGCGGGCAAACCTACGAGCAGTACTTC
d_call: -; j_call: TRBJ1-4; clone_size: -; v_call: TRBV2; cdr3_aa: CASSASVDANEKLFF; cdr3_nt: TGTGCCAGCAGTGCTAGCGTTGACGCTAATGAAAAACTGTTTTTT
d_call: TRBD1; j_call: TRBJ2-3; clone_size: -; v_call: TRBV10-3; cdr3_aa: CAISESDRVKRDTQYF; cdr3_nt: TGTGCCATCAGTGAGTCAGACAGGGTAAAGCGAGATACGCAGTATTTT
d_call: -; j_call: TRBJ2-7; clone_size: once; v_call: TRBV27; cdr3_aa: CASSFLGPYYEQYF; cdr3_nt: TGTGCCAGCAGTTTTTTGGGGCCCTACTACGAGCAGTACTTC
d_call: -; j_call: TRBJ2-5; clone_size: -; v_call: TRBV24-1; cdr3_aa: CATSDPGRPSYDQYF; cdr3_nt: TGTGCCACCAGTGATCCGGGACGACCGTCCTACGACCAGTACTTC
d_call: TRBD2; j_call: TRBJ2-1; clone_size: -; v_call: TRBV20-1; cdr3_aa: CSASTGRTSYNEQFF; cdr3_nt: TGCAGTGCTAGTACCGGGAGGACTTCTTACAATGAGCAGTTCTTC
d_call: TRBD2; j_call: TRBJ2-3; clone_size: -; v_call: TRBV7-8; cdr3_aa: CASRLPSSGGPDGQYF; cdr3_nt: TGTGCCAGCAGACTTCCCTCTAGCGGGGGGCCCGATGGGCAGTATTTT
d_call: -; j_call: TRBJ1-4; clone_size: -; v_call: TRBV27; cdr3_aa: CASRNAQWDEKLFF; cdr3_nt: TGTGCCAGCAGAAACGCCCAGTGGGATGAAAAACTGTTTTTT
d_call: TRBD2; j_call: TRBJ2-3; clone_size: -; v_call: TRBV7-9; cdr3_aa: CASSLALLAGRDTQYF; cdr3_nt: TGTGCCAGCAGCTTAGCCCTTCTAGCGGGAAGAGATACGCAGTATTTT
d_call: -; j_call: TRBJ1-5; clone_size: -; v_call: TRBV10-3; cdr3_aa: CAISDGRSDNQPQHF; cdr3_nt: TGTGCCATCAGTGATGGCAGGTCTGACAATCAGCCCCAGCATTTT
d_call: TRBD1; j_call: TRBJ1-1; clone_size: -; v_call: TRBV7-8; cdr3_aa: CASSWWGQENTEAFF; cdr3_nt: TGTGCCAGCAGCTGGTGGGGACAGGAAAACACTGAAGCTTTCTTT